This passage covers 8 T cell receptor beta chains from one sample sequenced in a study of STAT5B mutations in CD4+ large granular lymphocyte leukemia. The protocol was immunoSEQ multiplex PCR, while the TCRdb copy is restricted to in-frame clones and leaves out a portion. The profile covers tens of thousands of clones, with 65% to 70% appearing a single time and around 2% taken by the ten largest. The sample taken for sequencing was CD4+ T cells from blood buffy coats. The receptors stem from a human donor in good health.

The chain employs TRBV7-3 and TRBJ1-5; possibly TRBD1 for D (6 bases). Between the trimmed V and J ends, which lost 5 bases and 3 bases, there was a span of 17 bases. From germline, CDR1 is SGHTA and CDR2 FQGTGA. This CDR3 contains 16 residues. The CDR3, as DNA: TGTGCCAGCAGCCGCCCGATCGACAGGCCCAATCAGCCCCAGCATTTT. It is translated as CASSRPIDRPNQPQHF.

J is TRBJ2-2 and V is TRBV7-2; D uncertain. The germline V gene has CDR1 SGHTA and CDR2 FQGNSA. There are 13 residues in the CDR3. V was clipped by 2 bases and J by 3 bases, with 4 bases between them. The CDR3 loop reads CASSLSYTGELFF. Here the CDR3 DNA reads TGTGCCAGCAGCTTAAGTTACACCGGGGAGCTGTTTTTT.

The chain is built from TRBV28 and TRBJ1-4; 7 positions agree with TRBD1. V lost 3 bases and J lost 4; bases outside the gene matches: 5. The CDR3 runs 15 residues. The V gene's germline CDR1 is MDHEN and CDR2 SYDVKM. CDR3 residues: CASSFAGQSNEKLFF. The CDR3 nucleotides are TGTGCCAGCAGTTTCGCGGGACAGAGTAATGAAAAACTGTTTTTT.

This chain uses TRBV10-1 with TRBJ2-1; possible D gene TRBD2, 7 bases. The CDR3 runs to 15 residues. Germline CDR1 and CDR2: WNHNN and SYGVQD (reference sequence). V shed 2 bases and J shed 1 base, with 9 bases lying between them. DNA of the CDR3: TGCGCCAGCAGTGAGGGGAGGGGGTCCTACAATGAGCAGTTCTTC. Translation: CASSEGRGSYNEQFF.

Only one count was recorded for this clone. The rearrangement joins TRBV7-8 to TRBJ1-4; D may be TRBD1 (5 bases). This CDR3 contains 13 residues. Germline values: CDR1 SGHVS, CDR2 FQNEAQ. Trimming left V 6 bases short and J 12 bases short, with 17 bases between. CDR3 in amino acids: CASRGDGLGELFF. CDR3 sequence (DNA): TGTGCCAGCAGGGGGGACGGCTTGGGTGAACTGTTTTTT. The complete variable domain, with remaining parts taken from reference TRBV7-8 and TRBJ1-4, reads GAGVSQSPRYKVAKRGQDVALRCDPISGHVSLFWYQQALGQGPEFLTYFQNEAQLDKSGLPSDRFFAERPEGSVSTLKIQRTQQEDSAVYLCASRGDGLGELFFGSGTQLSVL.

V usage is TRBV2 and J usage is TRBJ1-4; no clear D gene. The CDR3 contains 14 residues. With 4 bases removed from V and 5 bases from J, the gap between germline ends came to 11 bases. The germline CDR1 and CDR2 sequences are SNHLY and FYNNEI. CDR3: CASSVLQPNEKLFF. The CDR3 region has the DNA TGTGCCAGCAGTGTGTTACAGCCGAATGAAAAACTGTTTTTT.

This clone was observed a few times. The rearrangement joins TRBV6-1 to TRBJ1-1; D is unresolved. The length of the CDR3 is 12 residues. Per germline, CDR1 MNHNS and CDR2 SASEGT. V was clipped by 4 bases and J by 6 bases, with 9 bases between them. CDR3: CASSVGQAEAFF. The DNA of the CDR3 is TGTGCCAGCAGTGTTGGGCAGGCTGAAGCTTTCTTT.

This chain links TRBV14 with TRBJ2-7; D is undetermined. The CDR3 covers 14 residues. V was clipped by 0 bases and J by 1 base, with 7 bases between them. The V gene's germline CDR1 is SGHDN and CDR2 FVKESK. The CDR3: CASSQDIQSYEQYF. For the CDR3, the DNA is TGTGCCAGCAGCCAAGATATCCAATCCTACGAGCAGTACTTC.